This TCR beta chain is drawn from a study of CXCR3-negative and CXCR3-positive naive CD8 T cells. The study's findings and limits: Memory, not naive, CXCR3-negative and CXCR3-positive cells differed in TRBV-TRBJ usage.

Germline CDR1 and CDR2: SGHTA and FQGNSA. This CDR3 has 14 residues. Sorts performed in triplicate captured roughly 320,000 cells each from every CD8+ T cell subset. Preparation of TRB cDNA libraries relied on 5' RACE carrying UMI labels. TCRdb reprocessed the 5' RACE reads and reports one entry per CDR3 protein, with no DNA. This sample's clone table lists roughly 5,800 distinct CDR3 sequences. This clonotype is medium-sized by frequency. Its target is unknown. V usage is TRBV7-2 and J usage is TRBJ1-1. This sequence was found in a human donor in good health. Some clones in this sample may be carry-over from other donors' samples. Source material: naive CXCR3- CD8+ T cells from blood. The subset is: CD45RO-CCR7+CD27+CD95- naive CD8+ T cells lacking CXCR3 (TNR3-). This CDR3 reads CASSPLRYSAEAFF.